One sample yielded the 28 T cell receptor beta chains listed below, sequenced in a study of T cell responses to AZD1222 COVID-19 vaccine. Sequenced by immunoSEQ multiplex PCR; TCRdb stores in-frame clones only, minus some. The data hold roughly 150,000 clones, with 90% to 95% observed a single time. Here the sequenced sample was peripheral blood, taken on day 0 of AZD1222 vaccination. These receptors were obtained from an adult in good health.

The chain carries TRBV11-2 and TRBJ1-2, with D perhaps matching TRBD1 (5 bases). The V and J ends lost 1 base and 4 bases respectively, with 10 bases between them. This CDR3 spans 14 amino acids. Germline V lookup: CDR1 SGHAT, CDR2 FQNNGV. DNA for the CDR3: TGTGCCAGCAGCTTAGGTGGGGGTGGCTATGGCTACACCTTC. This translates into CASSLGGGGYGYTF. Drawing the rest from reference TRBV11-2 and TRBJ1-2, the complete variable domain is EAGVAQSPRYKIIEKRQSVAFWCNPISGHATLYWYQQILGQGPKLLIQFQNNGVVDDSQLPKDRFSAERLKGVDSTLKIQPAKLEDSAVYLCASSLGGGGYGYTFGSGTRLTVV.

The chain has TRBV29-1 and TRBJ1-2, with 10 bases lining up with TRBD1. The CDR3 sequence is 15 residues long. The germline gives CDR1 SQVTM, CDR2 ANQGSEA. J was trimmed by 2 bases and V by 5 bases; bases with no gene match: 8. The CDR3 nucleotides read TGCAGCGTTTTGGGAGACAGGGGGCGCAACTATGGCTACACCTTC. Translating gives CSVLGDRGRNYGYTF.

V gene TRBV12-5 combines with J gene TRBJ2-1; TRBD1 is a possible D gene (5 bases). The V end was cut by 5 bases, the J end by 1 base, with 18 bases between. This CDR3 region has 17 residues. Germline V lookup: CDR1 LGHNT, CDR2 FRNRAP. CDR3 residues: CASGRPIGTGSYNEQFF. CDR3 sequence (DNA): TGTGCTAGTGGTCGCCCCATAGGAACAGGATCCTACAATGAGCAGTTCTTC.

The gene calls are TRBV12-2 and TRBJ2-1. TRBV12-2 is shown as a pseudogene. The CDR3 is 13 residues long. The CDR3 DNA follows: TGTGCAAGTCGCGGATACCGAGGGGGGTGGCAGTTCTTC. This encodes CASRGYRGGWQFF.

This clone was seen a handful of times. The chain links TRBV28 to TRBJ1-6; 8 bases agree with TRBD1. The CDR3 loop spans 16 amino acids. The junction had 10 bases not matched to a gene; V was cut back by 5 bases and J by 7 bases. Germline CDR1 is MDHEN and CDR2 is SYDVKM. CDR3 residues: CASSLTDRGSNSPLHF. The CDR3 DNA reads TGTGCCAGCAGTCTCACCGACAGGGGATCGAATTCACCCCTCCACTTT.

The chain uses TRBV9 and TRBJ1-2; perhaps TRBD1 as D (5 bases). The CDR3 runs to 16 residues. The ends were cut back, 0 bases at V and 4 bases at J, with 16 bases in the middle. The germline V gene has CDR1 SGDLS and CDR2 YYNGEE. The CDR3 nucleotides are TGTGCCAGCAGCGTAGAGGACCATGGGGCGGTCTATGGCTACACCTTC. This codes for CASSVEDHGAVYGYTF.

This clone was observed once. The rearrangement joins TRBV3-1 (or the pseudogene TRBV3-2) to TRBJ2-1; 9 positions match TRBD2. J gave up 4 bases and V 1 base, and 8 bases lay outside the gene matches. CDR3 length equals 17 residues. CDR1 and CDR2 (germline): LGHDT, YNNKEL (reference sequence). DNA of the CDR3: TGTGCCAGCAGCCAAGGTGGCCTAGCGGGGATTTACAATGAGCAGTTCTTC. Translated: CASSQGGLAGIYNEQFF.

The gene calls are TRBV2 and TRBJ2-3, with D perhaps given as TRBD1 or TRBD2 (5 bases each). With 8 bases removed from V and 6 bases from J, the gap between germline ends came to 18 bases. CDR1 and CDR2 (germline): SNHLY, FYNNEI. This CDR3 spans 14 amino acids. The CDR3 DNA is TGTGCCAGCGAACTCACAGGTAGCGCGGATACGCAGTATTTT. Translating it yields CASELTGSADTQYF.

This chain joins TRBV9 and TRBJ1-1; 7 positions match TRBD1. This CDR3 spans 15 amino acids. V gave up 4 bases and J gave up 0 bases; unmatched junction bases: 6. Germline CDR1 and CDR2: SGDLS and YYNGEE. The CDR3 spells CASSHRGQMNTEAFF. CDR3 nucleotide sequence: TGTGCCAGCAGCCACCGGGGACAGATGAACACTGAAGCTTTCTTT.

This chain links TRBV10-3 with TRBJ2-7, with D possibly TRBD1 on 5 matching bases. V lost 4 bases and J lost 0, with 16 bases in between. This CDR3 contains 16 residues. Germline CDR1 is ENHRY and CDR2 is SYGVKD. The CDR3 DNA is TGTGCCATCAGTGGGGGCGTAGAGCTTAGCTCCTACGAGCAGTACTTC. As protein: CAISGGVELSSYEQYF.

CDR3 protein: CASSGRQGWGEQYF. For the CDR3, the DNA is TGTGCCAGCAGTGGAAGACAGGGCTGGGGCGAGCAGTACTTC. The chain joins TRBV6-2 or TRBV6-3 to TRBJ2-7, with TRBD1 matching 7 bases. Germline V gene lookup returns CDR1 MNHEY and CDR2 SVGEGT. The CDR3 has 14 amino acids. With 5 bases clipped from V and 6 bases from J, the junction kept 10 bases outside the gene matches.

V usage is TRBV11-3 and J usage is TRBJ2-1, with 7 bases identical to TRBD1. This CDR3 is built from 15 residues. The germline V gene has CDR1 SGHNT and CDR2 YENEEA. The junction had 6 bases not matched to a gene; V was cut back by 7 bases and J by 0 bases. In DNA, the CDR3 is TGTGCCAGCAACGACAGGGCCAGCTCCTACAATGAGCAGTTCTTC. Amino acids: CASNDRASSYNEQFF.

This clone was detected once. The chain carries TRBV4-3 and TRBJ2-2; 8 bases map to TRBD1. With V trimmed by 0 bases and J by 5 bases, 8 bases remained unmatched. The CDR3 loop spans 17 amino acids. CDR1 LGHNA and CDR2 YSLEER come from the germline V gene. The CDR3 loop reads CASSQDRQGAGTGELFF. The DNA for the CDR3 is TGCGCCAGCAGCCAAGATAGGCAGGGGGCGGGGACCGGGGAGCTGTTTTTT.

CDR3 amino acids: CASSRQGSNEQFF. The CDR3 DNA follows: TGTGCCAGCAGTCGACAGGGTTCCAATGAGCAGTTCTTC. J is TRBJ2-1 and V is TRBV6-5, with 7 bases that match TRBD1. Trimming at V came to 5 bases and at J to 6 bases, leaving 4 bases not matched to a gene. The CDR3 sequence is 13 residues long. The germline gives CDR1 MNHEY, CDR2 SVGAGI.

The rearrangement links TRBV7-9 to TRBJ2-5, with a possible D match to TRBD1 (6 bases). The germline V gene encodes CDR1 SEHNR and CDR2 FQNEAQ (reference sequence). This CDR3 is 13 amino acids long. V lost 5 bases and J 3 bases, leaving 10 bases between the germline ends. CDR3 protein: CASSTGTEETQYF. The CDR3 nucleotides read TGTGCCAGCAGCACAGGGACGGAAGAGACCCAGTACTTC.

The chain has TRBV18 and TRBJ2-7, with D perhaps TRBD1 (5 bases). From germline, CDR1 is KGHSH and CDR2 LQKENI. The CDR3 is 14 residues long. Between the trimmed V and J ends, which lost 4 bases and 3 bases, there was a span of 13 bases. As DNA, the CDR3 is TGTGCCAGCTCACAGGGGCCGGGCCGCTACGAGCAGTACTTC. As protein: CASSQGPGRYEQYF.

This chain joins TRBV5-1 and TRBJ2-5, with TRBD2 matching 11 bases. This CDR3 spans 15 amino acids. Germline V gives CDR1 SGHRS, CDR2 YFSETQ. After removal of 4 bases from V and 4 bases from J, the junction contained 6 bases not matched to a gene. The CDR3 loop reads CASSPTSGGGETQYF. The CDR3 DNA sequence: TGCGCCAGCAGCCCCACTAGCGGGGGTGGAGAGACCCAGTACTTC.

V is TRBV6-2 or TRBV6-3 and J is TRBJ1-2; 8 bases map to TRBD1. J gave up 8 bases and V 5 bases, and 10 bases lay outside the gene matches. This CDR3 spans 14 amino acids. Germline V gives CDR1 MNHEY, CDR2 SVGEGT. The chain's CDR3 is CASSLPQGAEGYTF. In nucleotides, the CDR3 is TGTGCCAGCAGTCTACCCCAGGGGGCGGAGGGCTACACCTTC.

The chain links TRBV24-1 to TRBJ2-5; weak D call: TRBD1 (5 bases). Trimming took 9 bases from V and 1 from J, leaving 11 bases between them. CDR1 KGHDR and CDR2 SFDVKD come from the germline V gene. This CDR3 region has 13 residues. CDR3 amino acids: CATRGQVQETQYF. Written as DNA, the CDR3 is TGTGCCACCCGTGGACAAGTCCAAGAGACCCAGTACTTC.

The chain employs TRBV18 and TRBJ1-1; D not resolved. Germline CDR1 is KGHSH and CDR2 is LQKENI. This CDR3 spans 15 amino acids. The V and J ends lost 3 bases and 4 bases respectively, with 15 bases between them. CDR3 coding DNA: TGTGCCAGCTCACCTCTCGCAGGTATGGGCACTGAAGCTTTCTTT. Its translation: CASSPLAGMGTEAFF.

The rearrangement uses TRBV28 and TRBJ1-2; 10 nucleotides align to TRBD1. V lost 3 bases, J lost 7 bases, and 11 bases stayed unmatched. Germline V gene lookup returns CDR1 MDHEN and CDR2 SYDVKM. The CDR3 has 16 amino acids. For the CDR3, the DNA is TGTGCCAGCAGTTTGGACCCCGGGACAGGGGCTGCTGGCTACACCTTC. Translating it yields CASSLDPGTGAAGYTF.

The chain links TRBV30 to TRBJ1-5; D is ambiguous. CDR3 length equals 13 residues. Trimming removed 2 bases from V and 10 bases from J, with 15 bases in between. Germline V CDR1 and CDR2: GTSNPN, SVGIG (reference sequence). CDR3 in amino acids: CAWSPESRRPQHF. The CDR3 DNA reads TGTGCCTGGAGTCCCGAGAGCCGCCGACCCCAGCATTTT.

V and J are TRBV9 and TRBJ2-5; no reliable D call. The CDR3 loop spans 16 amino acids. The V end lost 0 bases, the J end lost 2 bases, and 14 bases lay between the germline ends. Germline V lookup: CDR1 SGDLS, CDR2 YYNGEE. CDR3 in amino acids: CASSVDEGIRQETQYF. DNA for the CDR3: TGTGCCAGCAGCGTAGACGAAGGGATAAGACAAGAGACCCAGTACTTC.

The CDR3 spells CASSPALGPQGIPGNTIYF. CDR3 sequence (DNA): TGTGCCAGCAGCCCCGCCCTAGGTCCCCAGGGAATTCCTGGAAACACCATATATTTT. This rearrangement joins TRBV9 to TRBJ1-3; maybe TRBD1 (5 bases). Germline loops: CDR1 SGDLS, CDR2 YYNGEE. CDR3 size: 19 residues. With 4 bases removed from V and 2 bases from J, the gap between germline ends came to 25 bases. The full variable domain, its missing parts supplied by reference TRBV9 and TRBJ1-3, is DSGVTQTPKHLITATGQRVTLRCSPRSGDLSVYWYQQSLDQGLQFLIQYYNGEERAKGNILERFSAQQFPDLHSELNLSSLELGDSALYFCASSPALGPQGIPGNTIYFGEGSWLTVV.

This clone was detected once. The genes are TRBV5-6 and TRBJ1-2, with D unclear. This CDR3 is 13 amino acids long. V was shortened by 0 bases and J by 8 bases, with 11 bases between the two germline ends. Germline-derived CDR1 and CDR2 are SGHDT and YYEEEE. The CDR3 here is CASSLEGKGGYTF. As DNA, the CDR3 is TGTGCCAGCAGCTTGGAGGGTAAAGGGGGCTACACCTTC.

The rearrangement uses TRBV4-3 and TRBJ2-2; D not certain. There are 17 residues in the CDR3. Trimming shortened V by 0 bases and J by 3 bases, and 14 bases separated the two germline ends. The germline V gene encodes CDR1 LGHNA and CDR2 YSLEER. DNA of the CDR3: TGCGCCAGCAGCCAAGATTTATTGGGCACTTACACCGGGGAGCTGTTTTTT. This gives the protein CASSQDLLGTYTGELFF.

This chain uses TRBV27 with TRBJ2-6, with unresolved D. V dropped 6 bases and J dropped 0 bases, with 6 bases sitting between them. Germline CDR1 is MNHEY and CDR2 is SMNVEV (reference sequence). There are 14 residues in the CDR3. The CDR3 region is CASRPHSGANVLTF. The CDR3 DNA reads TGTGCCAGCAGGCCTCACTCTGGGGCCAACGTCCTGACTTTC.

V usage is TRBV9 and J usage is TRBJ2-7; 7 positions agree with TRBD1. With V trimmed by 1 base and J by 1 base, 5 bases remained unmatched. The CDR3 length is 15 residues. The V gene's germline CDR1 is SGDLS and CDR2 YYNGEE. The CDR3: CASSVSGQTSYEQYF. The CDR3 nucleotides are TGTGCCAGCAGCGTATCGGGACAGACTTCCTACGAGCAGTACTTC.